The entry below gives a single T cell receptor (beta chain) sequence along with its context. This sample is part of a study of blood T cell repertoires in COVID-19. Across the whole study: Researchers got acute and convalescent COVID-19 samples from the United States, Italy and Spain.

Method: immunoSEQ multiplex PCR; TCRdb's copy keeps in-frame clones and lacks some. The sample yields almost 250,000 clones, roughly 82% seen once. The junction had 4 bases not matched to a gene; V was cut back by 1 base and J by 7 bases. Germline CDR1 reads SGHRS; CDR2 reads YFSETQ. This CDR3 comprises 14 residues. The clonotype originates from a woman of 80 years or more with COVID-19, enrolled during active disease. This chain uses TRBV5-1 with TRBJ1-5, with 8 bases matching TRBD1. The specimen sequenced was peripheral blood. CDR3 bases: TGCGCCAGCAGCTTGACAGGGGGGGGACAGCCCCAGCATTTT. It specifies CASSLTGGGQPQHF. The complete variable domain, with remaining parts taken from reference TRBV5-1 and TRBJ1-5, reads KAGVTQTPRYLIKTRGQQVTLSCSPISGHRSVSWYQQTPGQGLQFLFEYFSETQRNKGNFPGRFSGRQFSNSRSEMNVSTLELGDSALYLCASSLTGGGQPQHFGDGTRLSIL.